The 22 T cell receptor beta chains reported below all come from one sample, sequenced in a study of control samples from healthy donors and cancer patients. TCRdb's copy holds only in-frame clones and misses some; the assay was immunoSEQ multiplex PCR. The sample shows tens of thousands of clones, under 90% of them seen only once. The sequenced sample was blood. The origin of the receptors is a man aged 50 or older in good health.

J is TRBJ2-6 and V is TRBV29-1; tentatively, D is TRBD1 (6 bases). This CDR3 is built from 15 residues. With 6 bases removed from V and 0 bases from J, the gap between germline ends came to 12 bases. Germline loops: CDR1 SQVTM, CDR2 ANQGSEA. The CDR3 loop reads CSVQGTNSGANVLTF. DNA for the CDR3: TGCAGCGTACAGGGCACGAACTCTGGGGCCAACGTCCTGACTTTC. The variable domain in full, with the rest retrieved from reference TRBV29-1 and TRBJ2-6, is SAVISQKPSRDICQRGTSLTIQCQVDSQVTMMFWYRQQPGQSLTLIATANQGSEATYESGFVIDKFPISRPNLTFSTLTVSNMSPEDSSIYLCSVQGTNSGANVLTFGAGSRLTVL.

The V gene is TRBV18, the J gene TRBJ2-1; weak D call: TRBD2 (6 bases). This CDR3 has 15 residues. V was trimmed by 7 bases and J by 0 bases, leaving 13 bases between them. Germline values: CDR1 KGHSH, CDR2 LQKENI. In DNA form, the CDR3 reads TGTGCCAGCTTCCCCCAGACTAGCTCCTACAATGAGCAGTTCTTC. This translates into CASFPQTSSYNEQFF.

The chain employs TRBV25-1 and TRBJ1-1; D remains ambiguous. The CDR3 is 15 amino acids. The germline CDR1 and CDR2 sequences are MGHDK and SYGVNS. The V end was cut by 3 bases, the J end by 5 bases, with 16 bases between. The CDR3 DNA reads TGTGCCAGCAGTGAGGGGTCGGGTATGCGGACTGAAGCTTTCTTT. This sequence encodes CASSEGSGMRTEAFF.

This chain joins TRBV29-1 and TRBJ2-5; a possible D gene is TRBD1 (6 bases). The CDR3 has 13 amino acids. Trimming took 4 bases from V and 4 from J, leaving 13 bases between them. Per germline, CDR1 SQVTM and CDR2 ANQGSEA. The CDR3 protein is CSVGDRFGETQYF. CDR3 DNA sequence: TGCAGCGTTGGTGACAGGTTCGGAGAGACCCAGTACTTC.

The V call is TRBV6-5, the J call TRBJ2-3; no definite D call. Germline values: CDR1 MNHEY, CDR2 SVGAGI. The CDR3 spans 16 residues. Trimming shortened V by 0 bases and J by 0 bases, and 10 bases separated the two germline ends. CDR3 residues: CASSYSNAISTDTQYF. CDR3 nucleotides: TGTGCCAGCAGTTACTCGAACGCTATTAGCACAGATACGCAGTATTTT.

This clone was found a few times. The gene calls are TRBV7-2 and TRBJ2-5, with D hard to call. Germline CDR1 reads SGHTA; CDR2 reads FQGNSA. Trimming removed 6 bases from V and 1 base from J, with 9 bases in between. The CDR3 runs to 13 residues. The DNA of the CDR3 is TGTGCCAGCAGTTCCCGCCGCCAAGAGACCCAGTACTTC. It codes for CASSSRRQETQYF.

This clone was observed a few times. The chain carries TRBV16 and TRBJ1-3; D ambiguous. The CDR3 extends over 16 amino acids. In germline, CDR1 is KGHSY, CDR2 FQNENV. Trimming left V 0 bases short and J 1 base short, with 10 bases between. The CDR3 coding sequence is TGTGCCAGCAGCCAATCGAGGCCTGCATCTGGAAACACCATATATTTT. Protein sequence: CASSQSRPASGNTIYF.

The J gene is TRBJ1-3, the V gene TRBV2, with D hard to call. This CDR3 region has 16 residues. With 2 bases removed from V and 2 bases from J, the gap between germline ends came to 13 bases. The germline V gene encodes CDR1 SNHLY and CDR2 FYNNEI. The CDR3 sequence: CASSELETGTGNTIYF. CDR3 nucleotide sequence: TGTGCCAGCAGTGAACTCGAAACGGGTACTGGAAACACCATATATTTT.

V gene TRBV30 combines with J gene TRBJ1-1; D unresolved. The CDR3 length is 14 residues. Trimming took off 2 bases at V and 0 bases at J, with 10 bases between the two ends. Germline lookup yields CDR1 GTSNPN and CDR2 SVGIG (reference sequence). CDR3 residues: CAWSNGPVNTEAFF. CDR3 coding DNA: TGTGCCTGGAGTAACGGGCCGGTGAACACTGAAGCTTTCTTT.

The V and J genes are TRBV5-6 and TRBJ2-6; D is undetermined. CDR1 is SGHDT and CDR2 is YYEEEE in the germline V gene. Trimming shortened V by 0 bases and J by 4 bases, and 2 bases separated the two germline ends. This CDR3 comprises 13 residues. CDR3 sequence (DNA): TGTGCCAGCAGCTTGGAGGGGGCCAACGTCCTGACTTTC. Translation: CASSLEGANVLTF. The full variable domain, completed using reference TRBV5-6 and TRBJ2-6, is DAGVTQSPTHLIKTRGQQVTLRCSPKSGHDTVSWYQQALGQGPQFIFQYYEEEERQRGNFPDRFSGHQFPNYSSELNVNALLLGDSALYLCASSLEGANVLTFGAGSRLTVL.

This chain connects TRBV30 to TRBJ1-1; possible D gene TRBD1, 5 bases. V lost 3 bases, J lost 5 bases, and 10 bases lay in between. The germline gives CDR1 GTSNPN, CDR2 SVGIG (reference sequence). This CDR3 contains 12 residues. The CDR3 DNA reads TGTGCCTGGAGGGGGGGAGGGACTGAAGCTTTCTTT. Amino acid sequence: CAWRGGGTEAFF.

The J gene is TRBJ2-2, the V gene TRBV11-2; weak D call: TRBD1 (6 bases). The CDR3 consists of 13 residues. Trimming stripped 3 bases from V and 6 bases from J, with 8 bases between. From germline, CDR1 is SGHAT and CDR2 FQNNGV. Here the CDR3 DNA reads TGTGCCAGCAGCTTCCGGACAGCCGGGGAGCTGTTTTTT. Its protein is CASSFRTAGELFF.

V and J are TRBV7-2 and TRBJ1-5, with no clear D. This CDR3 has 14 amino acids. The germline CDR1 and CDR2 sequences are SGHTA and FQGNSA. Trimming removed 5 bases at V and 7 bases at J, with 15 bases between. The CDR3 loop reads CASSPQAGGQPQHF. The CDR3 DNA sequence: TGTGCCAGCAGCCCCCAGGCGGGTGGCCAGCCCCAGCATTTT.

The chain recombines TRBV29-1 with TRBJ1-2; D unresolved. V was shortened by 3 bases and J by 4 bases, with 12 bases between the two germline ends. Germline lookup yields CDR1 SQVTM and CDR2 ANQGSEA. The CDR3 has 13 residues. The CDR3 DNA follows: TGCAGCGTTGAGGGCAGCGCCGGCTATGGCTACACCTTC. The encoded protein is CSVEGSAGYGYTF.

CDR3 region: CASSHTTGGPNYGYTF. The CDR3 DNA is TGCGCCAGCAGCCATACGACAGGGGGCCCTAACTATGGCTACACCTTC. The rearrangement links TRBV4-1 to TRBJ1-2; TRBD1 aligns across 10 bases. Losses at the gene ends were 3 bases for V and 0 bases for J; bases not matched to a gene: 4. The V gene's germline CDR1 is MGHRA and CDR2 YSYEKL. The CDR3 spans 16 residues.

The chain recombines TRBV24-1 with TRBJ2-1; the D gene could be TRBD1 or TRBD2 (6 bases each). Germline V gives CDR1 KGHDR, CDR2 SFDVKD. This CDR3 has 16 residues. V was pared by 4 bases and J by 4 bases, with 16 bases between. The CDR3 protein is CATSESTGRRYNEQFF. The CDR3 coding sequence is TGTGCCACCAGTGAGTCCACAGGGAGGCGGTACAATGAGCAGTTCTTC.

This clone was observed once. The CDR3 loop is CAWSVSPGTGGYEQYF. The CDR3 DNA is TGTGCCTGGAGTGTATCTCCCGGGACAGGGGGTTACGAGCAGTACTTC. The V gene is TRBV30, the J gene TRBJ2-7; TRBD1 agrees at 11 bases. Germline V gives CDR1 GTSNPN, CDR2 SVGIG (reference sequence). The trim removed 0 bases at V and 4 bases at J, leaving 8 bases unmatched. The CDR3 has 16 residues.

The chain is built from TRBV5-5 and TRBJ2-3; no firm D call. Trimming pared 2 bases from V and 2 bases from J, leaving 6 bases between. Germline V lookup: CDR1 SGHKS, CDR2 YYEKEE (reference sequence). The CDR3 extends over 13 amino acids. CDR3 in DNA: TGTGCCAGCAGCTTTAGCCTCACAGATACGCAGTATTTT. It codes for CASSFSLTDTQYF.

The chain combines TRBV6-5 with TRBJ1-6; TRBD1 matches 10 bases. Germline loops: CDR1 MNHEY, CDR2 SVGAGI. The CDR3 extends over 16 amino acids. The junction had 4 bases not matched to a gene; V was cut back by 2 bases and J by 6 bases. The CDR3 DNA reads as TGTGCCAGCAGTTACGGACGGACAGGGGGTAATTCACCCCTCCACTTT. This gives the protein CASSYGRTGGNSPLHF.

V is TRBV6-5 and J is TRBJ2-5; no firm D call. V was clipped by 6 bases and J by 12 bases, with 14 bases between them. CDR1 and CDR2 (germline): MNHEY, SVGAGI. The CDR3 is 11 residues long. The CDR3 sequence is CASSRDLVEYF. CDR3 DNA sequence: TGTGCCAGCAGCCGAGACTTAGTGGAGTACTTC.

This clone has more than one count but fewer than ten. The chain employs TRBV19 and TRBJ2-3; 9 nucleotides align to TRBD2. Germline CDR1 is LNHDA and CDR2 is SQIVND (reference sequence). V was pared by 4 bases and J by 6 bases, with 5 bases of the junction left unmatched. This CDR3 has 14 amino acids. The CDR3 sequence is CASSSPSGKDTQYF. The CDR3 DNA reads TGTGCCAGTAGTAGCCCTAGCGGGAAGGATACGCAGTATTTT.

This chain joins TRBV5-1 and TRBJ2-2, with D possibly being TRBD1 or TRBD2 (5 bases each). V lost 0 bases, J lost 3 bases, and 9 bases lay in between. The CDR3 has 15 amino acids. The germline V gene has CDR1 SGHRS and CDR2 YFSETQ. The CDR3: CASSLAGTYTGELFF. The CDR3 DNA reads TGCGCCAGCAGCTTGGCAGGGACGTACACCGGGGAGCTGTTTTTT.